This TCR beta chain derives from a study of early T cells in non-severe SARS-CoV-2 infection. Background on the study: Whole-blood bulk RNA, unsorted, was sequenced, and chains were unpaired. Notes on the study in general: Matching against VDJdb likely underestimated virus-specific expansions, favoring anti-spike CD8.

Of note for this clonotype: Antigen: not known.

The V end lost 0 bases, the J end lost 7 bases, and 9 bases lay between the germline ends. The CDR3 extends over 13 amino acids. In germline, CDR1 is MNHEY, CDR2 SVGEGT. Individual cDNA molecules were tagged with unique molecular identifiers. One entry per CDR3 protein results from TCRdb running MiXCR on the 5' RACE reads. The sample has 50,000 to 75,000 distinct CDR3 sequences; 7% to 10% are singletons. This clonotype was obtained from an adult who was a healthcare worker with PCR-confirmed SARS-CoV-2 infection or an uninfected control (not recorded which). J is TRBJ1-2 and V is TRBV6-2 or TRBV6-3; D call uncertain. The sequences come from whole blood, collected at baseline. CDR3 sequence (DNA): TGTGCCAGCAGTTACTCTAGTCCTGTTGGCTACACCTTC. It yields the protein CASSYSSPVGYTF.